The 9 T cell receptor beta chains below come from one sample, sequenced in a study of OX40 agonist ivuxolimab in advanced cancers. The assay was immunoSEQ multiplex PCR, and TCRdb's table has in-frame clones only and misses some. The sample records more than 65,000 clones, about 93% being singletons. The sample was CD4+ or CD8+ T cells sorted from blood, taken in a trial of the OX40 agonist ivuxolimab. The receptors originated from an adult with an advanced solid tumor such as melanoma, head and neck, liver or kidney cancer.

The rearrangement joins TRBV10-2 to TRBJ2-7; no clear D gene. There are 12 residues in the CDR3. CDR1 WSHSY and CDR2 SAAADI come from the germline V gene. The germline V and J ends were trimmed by 2 bases and 3 bases, with 5 bases remaining between them. CDR3 residues: CASSEVDYEQYF. The DNA of the CDR3 is TGCGCCAGCAGTGAGGTGGACTACGAGCAGTACTTC.

The V gene is TRBV27, the J gene TRBJ2-1; D is uncertain. V gave up 1 base and J gave up 1 base, with 11 bases separating them. The CDR3 is 16 amino acids. Looked up from germline, CDR1 is MNHEY and CDR2 is SMNVEV (reference sequence). The CDR3 sequence: CASSLYPPYSYNEQFF. For the CDR3, the DNA is TGTGCCAGCAGTTTATATCCCCCTTATTCCTACAATGAGCAGTTCTTC.

This sequence joins TRBV4-1 and TRBJ1-1; 7 bases line up with TRBD1. Per the germline V gene, CDR1 is MGHRA and CDR2 is YSYEKL. The CDR3 spans 16 residues. V trimming: 0 bases; J trimming: 1 base; junction bases outside the gene matches: 5. The CDR3 loop reads CASSQETRTGNTEAFF. The CDR3 DNA sequence: TGCGCCAGCAGCCAAGAGACAAGGACAGGGAACACTGAAGCTTTCTTT.

V gene TRBV4-1 combines with J gene TRBJ2-3; D uncertain. V gave up 0 bases and J gave up 5 bases, with 12 bases separating them. This CDR3 has 15 residues. CDR1 is MGHRA, CDR2 YSYEKL, per germline. CDR3 loop: CASSQDVGDLDTQYF. DNA of the CDR3: TGCGCCAGCAGCCAAGATGTTGGGGATTTAGATACGCAGTATTTT.

The genes are TRBV10-1 and TRBJ2-1; 8 nucleotides match TRBD1. CDR1 and CDR2 from the germline V gene are WNHNN and SYGVQD (reference sequence). Trimming cost V 6 bases and J 8 bases; bases outside gene matches: 12. The CDR3 totals 15 residues. CDR3 in amino acids: CASRLQTGEFDEQFF. The CDR3, as DNA: TGCGCCAGCAGACTTCAGACAGGGGAGTTCGATGAGCAGTTCTTC.

This chain connects TRBV5-4 to TRBJ1-2; TRBD1 agrees at 7 bases. Losses at the gene ends were 4 bases for V and 2 bases for J; bases not matched to a gene: 5. CDR1 and CDR2 (germline): SGHNT, YYREEE (reference sequence). The CDR3 contains 14 residues. The CDR3 DNA reads TGTGCCAGCAGCGTGGGACAGCGAAACTATGGCTACACCTTC. Protein sequence: CASSVGQRNYGYTF.

The chain joins TRBV12-5 to TRBJ2-1; 7 bases line up with TRBD2. CDR1 is LGHNT, CDR2 FRNRAP, per germline. The CDR3 sequence is 15 residues long. CDR3 nucleotide sequence: TGTGCATCCCGAATAGCGGGCGCCATATACAATGAGCAGTTCTTC. It encodes CASRIAGAIYNEQFF.

Turning to this clone: Germline is not matched at one junction end, which may reflect a read error. The chain carries TRBV4-1 and TRBJ1-2; no reliable D call. The CDR3 runs to 15 residues. The V gene's germline CDR1 is MGHRA and CDR2 YSYEKL. For the CDR3, the DNA is TGCGCCAGCAGCAAAGACTCGACGGTTCCCTATGGCTACACCTTC. Its protein is CASSKDSTVPYGYTF.

The V gene is TRBV5-8, the J gene TRBJ2-1; tentative D call: TRBD2 (5 bases). V lost 4 bases and J lost 5, with 13 bases in between. The length of the CDR3 is 14 residues. CDR1 and CDR2 (germline): SGHTS, YDEGEE. CDR3 in amino acids: CASSLLDLNNEQFF. The CDR3 region has the DNA TGTGCCAGCAGCCTGCTGGACTTAAACAATGAGCAGTTCTTC.